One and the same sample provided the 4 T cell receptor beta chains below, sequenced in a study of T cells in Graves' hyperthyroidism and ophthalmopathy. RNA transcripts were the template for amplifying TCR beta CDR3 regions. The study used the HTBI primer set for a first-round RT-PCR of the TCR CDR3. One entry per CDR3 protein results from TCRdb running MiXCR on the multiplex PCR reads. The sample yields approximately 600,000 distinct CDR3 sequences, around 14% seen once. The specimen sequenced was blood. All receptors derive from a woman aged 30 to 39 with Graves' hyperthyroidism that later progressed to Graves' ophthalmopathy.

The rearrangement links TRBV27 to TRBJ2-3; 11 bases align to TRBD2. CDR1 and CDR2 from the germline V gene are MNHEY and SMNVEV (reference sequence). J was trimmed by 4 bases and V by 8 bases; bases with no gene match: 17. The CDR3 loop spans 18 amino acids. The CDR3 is CASSPPETSGSTADTQYF. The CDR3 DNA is TGTGCCAGCTCACCACCGGAAACTAGCGGGAGTACCGCAGATACGCAGTATTTT.

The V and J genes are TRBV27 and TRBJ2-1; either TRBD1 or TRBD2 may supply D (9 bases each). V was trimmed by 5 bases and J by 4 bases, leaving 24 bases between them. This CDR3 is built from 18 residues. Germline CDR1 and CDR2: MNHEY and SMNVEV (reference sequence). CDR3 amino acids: CASSPTGGAGGKYNEQFF. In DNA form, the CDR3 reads TGTGCCAGCAGTCCGACAGGGGGAGCGGGGGGAAAATACAATGAGCAGTTCTTC.

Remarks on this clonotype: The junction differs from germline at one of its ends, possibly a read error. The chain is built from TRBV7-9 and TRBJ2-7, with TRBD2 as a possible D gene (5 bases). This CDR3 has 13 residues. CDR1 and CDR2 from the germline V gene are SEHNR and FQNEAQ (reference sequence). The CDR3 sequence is CASSLAGAYEEYF. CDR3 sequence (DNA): TGTGCCAGCAGCTTGGCGGGCGCCTACGAGGAGTACTTC.

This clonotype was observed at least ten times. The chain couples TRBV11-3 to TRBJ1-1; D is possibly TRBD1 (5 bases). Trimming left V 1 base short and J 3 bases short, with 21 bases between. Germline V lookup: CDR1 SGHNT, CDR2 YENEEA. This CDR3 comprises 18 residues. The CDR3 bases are TGTGCCAGCAGCTTAGGGGGGTGGGGACGGCCCATGGACACTGAAGCTTTCTTT. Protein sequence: CASSLGGWGRPMDTEAFF.